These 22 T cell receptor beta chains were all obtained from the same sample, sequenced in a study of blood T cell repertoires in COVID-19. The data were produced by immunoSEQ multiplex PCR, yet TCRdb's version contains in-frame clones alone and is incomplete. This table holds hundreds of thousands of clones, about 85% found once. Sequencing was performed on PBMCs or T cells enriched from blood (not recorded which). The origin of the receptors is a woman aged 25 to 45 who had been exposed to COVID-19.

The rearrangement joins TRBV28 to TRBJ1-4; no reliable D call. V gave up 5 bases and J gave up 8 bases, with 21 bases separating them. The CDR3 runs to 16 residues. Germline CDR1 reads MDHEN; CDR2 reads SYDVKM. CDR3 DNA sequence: TGTGCCAGCAGTCCCCTCATTGGGAGGTCAAACGAAAAACTGTTTTTT. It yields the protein CASSPLIGRSNEKLFF.

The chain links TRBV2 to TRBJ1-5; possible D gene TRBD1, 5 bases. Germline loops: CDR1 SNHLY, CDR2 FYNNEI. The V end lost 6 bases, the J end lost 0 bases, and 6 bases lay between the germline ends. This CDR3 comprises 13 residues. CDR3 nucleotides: TGTGCCAGCAGCGACAGTAGCAATCAGCCCCAGCATTTT. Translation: CASSDSSNQPQHF. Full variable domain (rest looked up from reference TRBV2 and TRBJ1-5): EPEVTQTPSHQVTQMGQEVILRCVPISNHLYFYWYRQILGQKVEFLVSFYNNEISEKSEIFDDQFSVERPDGSNFTLKIRSTKLEDSAMYFCASSDSSNQPQHFGDGTRLSIL.

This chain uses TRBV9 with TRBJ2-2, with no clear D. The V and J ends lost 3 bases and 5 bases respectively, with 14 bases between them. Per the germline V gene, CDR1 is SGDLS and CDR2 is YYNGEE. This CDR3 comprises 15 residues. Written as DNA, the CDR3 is TGTGCCAGCAGCGCGCTACAGCAGTCAACCGGGGAGCTGTTTTTT. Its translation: CASSALQQSTGELFF.

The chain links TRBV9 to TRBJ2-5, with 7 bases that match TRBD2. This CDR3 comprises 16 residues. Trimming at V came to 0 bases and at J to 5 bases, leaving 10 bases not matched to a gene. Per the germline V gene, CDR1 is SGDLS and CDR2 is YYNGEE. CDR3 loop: CASSVEGAGSGETQYF. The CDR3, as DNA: TGTGCCAGCAGCGTAGAAGGAGCGGGATCAGGGGAGACCCAGTACTTC.

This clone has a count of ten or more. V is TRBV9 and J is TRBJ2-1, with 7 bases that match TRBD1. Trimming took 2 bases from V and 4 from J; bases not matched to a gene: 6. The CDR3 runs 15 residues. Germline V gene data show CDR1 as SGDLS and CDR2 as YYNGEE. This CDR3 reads CASSVTGTAYNEQFF. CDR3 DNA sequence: TGTGCCAGCAGCGTCACCGGGACAGCTTACAATGAGCAGTTCTTC.

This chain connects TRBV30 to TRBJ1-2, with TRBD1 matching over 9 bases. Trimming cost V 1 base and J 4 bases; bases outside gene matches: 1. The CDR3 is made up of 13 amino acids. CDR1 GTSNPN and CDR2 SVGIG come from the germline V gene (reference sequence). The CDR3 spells CAWSATGGYGYTF. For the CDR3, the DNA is TGTGCCTGGAGTGCGACAGGGGGCTATGGCTACACCTTC.

CDR3: CASSLAEGGGYTF. The CDR3 DNA is TGTGCCAGCAGCCTAGCTGAGGGTGGAGGCTACACCTTC. The chain combines TRBV5-6 with TRBJ1-2; D gene unclear. V shed 4 bases and J shed 8 bases, with 15 bases lying between them. From germline, CDR1 is SGHDT and CDR2 YYEEEE. This CDR3 has 13 residues.

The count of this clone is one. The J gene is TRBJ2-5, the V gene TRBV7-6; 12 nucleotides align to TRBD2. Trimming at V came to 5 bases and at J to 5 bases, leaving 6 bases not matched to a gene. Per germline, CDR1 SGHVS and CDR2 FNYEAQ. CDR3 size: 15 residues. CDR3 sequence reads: CASSRLAGAGETQYF. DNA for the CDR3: TGTGCCAGCAGCCGACTAGCGGGGGCCGGCGAGACCCAGTACTTC.

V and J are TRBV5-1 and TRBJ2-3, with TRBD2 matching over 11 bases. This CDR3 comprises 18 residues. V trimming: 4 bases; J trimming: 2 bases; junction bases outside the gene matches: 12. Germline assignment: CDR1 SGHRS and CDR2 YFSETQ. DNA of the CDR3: TGCGCCAGCAGCCCGGGACTAGCGGTCATCCTAAACACAGATACGCAGTATTTT. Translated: CASSPGLAVILNTDTQYF.

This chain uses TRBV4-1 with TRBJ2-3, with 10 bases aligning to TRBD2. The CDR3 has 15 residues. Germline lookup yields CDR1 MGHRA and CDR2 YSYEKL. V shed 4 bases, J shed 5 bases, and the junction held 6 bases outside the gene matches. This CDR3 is CASSPGGTSVDTQYF. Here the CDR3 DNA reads TGCGCCAGCAGCCCAGGAGGGACTAGCGTAGATACGCAGTATTTT.

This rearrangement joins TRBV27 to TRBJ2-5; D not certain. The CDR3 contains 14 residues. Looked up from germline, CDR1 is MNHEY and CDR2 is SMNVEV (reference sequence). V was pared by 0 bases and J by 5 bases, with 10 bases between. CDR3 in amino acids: CASSLSRLHETQYF. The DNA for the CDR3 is TGTGCCAGCAGTTTATCCAGACTCCACGAGACCCAGTACTTC.

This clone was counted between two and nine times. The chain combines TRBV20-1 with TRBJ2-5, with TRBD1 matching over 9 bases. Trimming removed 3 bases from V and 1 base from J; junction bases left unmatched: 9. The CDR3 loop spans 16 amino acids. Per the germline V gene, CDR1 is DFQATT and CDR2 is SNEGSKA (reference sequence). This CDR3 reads CSASVQGAIVQETQYF. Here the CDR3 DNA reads TGCAGTGCTAGTGTACAGGGGGCGATAGTCCAAGAGACCCAGTACTTC.

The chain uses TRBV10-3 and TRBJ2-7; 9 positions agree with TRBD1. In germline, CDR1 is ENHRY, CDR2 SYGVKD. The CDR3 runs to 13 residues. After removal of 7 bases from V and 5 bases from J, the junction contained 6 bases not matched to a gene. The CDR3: CAIKRTGADEQYF. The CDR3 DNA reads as TGTGCCATCAAAAGGACAGGGGCGGACGAGCAGTACTTC.

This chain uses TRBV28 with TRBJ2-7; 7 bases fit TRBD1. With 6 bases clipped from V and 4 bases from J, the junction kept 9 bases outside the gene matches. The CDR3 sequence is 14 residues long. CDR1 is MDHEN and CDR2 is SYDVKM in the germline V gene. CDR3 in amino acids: CASRPTGAAYEQYF. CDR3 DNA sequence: TGTGCCAGCAGACCTACAGGGGCGGCTTACGAGCAGTACTTC.

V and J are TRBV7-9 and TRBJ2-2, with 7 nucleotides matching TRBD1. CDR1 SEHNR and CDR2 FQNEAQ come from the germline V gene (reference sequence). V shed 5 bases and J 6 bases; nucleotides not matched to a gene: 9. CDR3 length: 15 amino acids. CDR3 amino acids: CASSQTTGRPGELFF. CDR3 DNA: TGTGCCAGCAGCCAAACGACAGGGCGCCCCGGGGAGCTGTTTTTT.

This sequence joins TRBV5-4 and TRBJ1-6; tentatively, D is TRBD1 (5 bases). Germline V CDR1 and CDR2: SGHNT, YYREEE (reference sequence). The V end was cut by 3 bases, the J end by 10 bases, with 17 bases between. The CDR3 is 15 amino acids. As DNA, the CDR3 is TGTGCCAGCAGCTGGGACTCAACGTTCGGATCACCCCTCCACTTT. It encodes CASSWDSTFGSPLHF.

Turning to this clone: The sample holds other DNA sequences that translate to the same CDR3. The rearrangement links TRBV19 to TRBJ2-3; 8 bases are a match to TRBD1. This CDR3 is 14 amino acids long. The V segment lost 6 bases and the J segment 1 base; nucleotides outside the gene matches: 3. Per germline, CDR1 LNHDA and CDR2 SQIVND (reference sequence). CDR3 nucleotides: TGTGCCAGTAGCAAGGGACAGGGCACAGATACGCAGTATTTT. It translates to CASSKGQGTDTQYF.

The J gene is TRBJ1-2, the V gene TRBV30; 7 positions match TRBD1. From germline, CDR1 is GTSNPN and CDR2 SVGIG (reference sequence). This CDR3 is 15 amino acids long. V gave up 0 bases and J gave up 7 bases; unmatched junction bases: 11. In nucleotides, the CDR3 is TGTGCCTGGAGTGTACAGGGGCAGTATATGGGTGGCTACACCTTC. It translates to CAWSVQGQYMGGYTF.

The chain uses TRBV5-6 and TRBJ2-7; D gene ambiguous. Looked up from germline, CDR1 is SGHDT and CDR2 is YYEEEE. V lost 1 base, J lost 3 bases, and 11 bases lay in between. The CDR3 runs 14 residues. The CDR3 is CASSLKQMFYEQYF. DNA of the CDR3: TGTGCCAGCAGCTTGAAACAGATGTTCTACGAGCAGTACTTC.

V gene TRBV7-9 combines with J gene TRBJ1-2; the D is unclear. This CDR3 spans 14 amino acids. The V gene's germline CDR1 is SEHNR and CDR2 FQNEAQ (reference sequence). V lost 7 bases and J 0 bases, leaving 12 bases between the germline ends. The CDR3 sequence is CASKPSAPNYGYTF. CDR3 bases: TGTGCCAGCAAGCCCAGCGCCCCTAACTATGGCTACACCTTC.

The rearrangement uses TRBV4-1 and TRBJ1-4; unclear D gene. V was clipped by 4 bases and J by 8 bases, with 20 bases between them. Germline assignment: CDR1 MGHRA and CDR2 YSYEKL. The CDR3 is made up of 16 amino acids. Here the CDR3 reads CASSLRLTEPREKLFF. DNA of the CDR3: TGCGCCAGCAGCCTTCGATTGACCGAGCCTAGGGAAAAACTGTTTTTT.

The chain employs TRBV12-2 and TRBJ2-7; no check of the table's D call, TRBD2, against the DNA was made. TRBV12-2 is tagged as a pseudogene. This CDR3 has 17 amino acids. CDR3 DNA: TGTGCAAGTCGCCTCAAGGCGAGACTAGTTCCAACCTACGAGCAGTACTTC. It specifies CASRLKARLVPTYEQYF.